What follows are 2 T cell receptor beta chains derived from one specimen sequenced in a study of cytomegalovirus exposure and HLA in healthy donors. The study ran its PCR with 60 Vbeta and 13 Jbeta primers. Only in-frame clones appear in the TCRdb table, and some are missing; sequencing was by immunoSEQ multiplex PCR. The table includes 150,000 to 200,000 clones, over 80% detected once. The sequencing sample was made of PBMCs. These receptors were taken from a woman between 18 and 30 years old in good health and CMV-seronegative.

The CDR3 is CASRYRVDTEAFF. CDR3 nucleotides: TGTGCCAGTCGATACAGGGTGGACACTGAAGCTTTCTTT. The chain employs TRBV6-5 and TRBJ1-1, with D possibly matching TRBD1 (6 bases). Germline lookup yields CDR1 MNHEY and CDR2 SVGAGI. The germline V and J ends were trimmed by 9 bases and 3 bases, with 14 bases remaining between them. This CDR3 has 13 residues.

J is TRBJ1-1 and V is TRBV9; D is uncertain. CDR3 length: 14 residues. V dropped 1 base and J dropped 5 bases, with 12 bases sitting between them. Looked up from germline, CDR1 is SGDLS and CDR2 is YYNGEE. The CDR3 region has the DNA TGTGCCAGCAGCGTAAGCGTGGCCCGAACTGAAGCTTTCTTT. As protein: CASSVSVARTEAFF.